This note documents a single TCR beta chain sequence. There is no known antigen for this receptor. Base qualities are not provided; no much larger clone lies one nucleotide away. The immunoSEQ Assay, a bias-controlled multiplex PCR, was used to amplify TCRbeta CDR3 regions from genomic DNA. On the study's bioinformatics: The number of nucleated cells in each sample was estimated by amplification of reference gene primers within the assay. To quantify the absolute abundance of each unique TCRbeta CDR3 rearrangement, sequence reads were collapsed and filtered. Productive Simpson clonality was computed per sample as the square root of Simpson's diversity index over productive rearrangements. TCRdb obtained this table from immuneACCESS and retained in-frame rearrangements with V and J assigned. These tables miss some clones; where compared with another copy, unresolved V genes account for less than half of the shortfall, and the remainder is unexplained. The V and J calls and clone size are taken from that table; D and trimming were inferred from the DNA. Counted in this sample were tens of thousands of clones; 78% of them appeared once. 6.3% of the sample comes from the top ten.

One collaborating source in Seattle enrolled patients while the patients were actively infected and followed the patients over time throughout the course of disease. Collaborating institutions collected whole blood in K2EDTA tubes following their own protocols. For TCRbeta analysis, collaborators shipped samples in one of three forms: frozen whole blood, isolated PBMCs, or DNA extracted from either of those sample types. The data stem from a study of blood T cell repertoires in COVID-19 (dated by TCRdb to 2020 to 2021). Broadly, across the study: Samples covering the acute and convalescent phases of COVID-19 were provided by collaborators in the United States, Italy and Spain. The prospective study material was composed of cDNA or gDNA derived from T cells, B-cell-depleted T cells, or PBMCs. Deeply sampled blood TCRbeta repertoires from subjects exposed to, actively infected with, or recovered from COVID-19 were included in the dataset. The repertoires were released in a freely available public database intended as a resource for research on the immune response to SARS-CoV-2. The samples were drawn from two sources: the first 160 participants of the ongoing ImmuneRACE study, and some 1,300 subjects contributed by 6 global collaborators. A de-identified subject ID, COVID-19 status, age in years and sex were almost always included in the sample metadata. Where available, HLA class I and class II types were obtained from metadata supplied by the sample provider rather than from assay-based typing. Points the paper makes about the study in general: How much clinical and demographic metadata was included differed by source and by participant, and the metadata was provided uncurated.

The TCR was taken from a man between 65 and 80 years old with COVID-19, enrolled during active disease. The sequencing sample was made of peripheral blood.

This receptor carries the CDR3 CASSVGVGANVLTF. Here is the DNA: TGTGCCAGCAGCGTAGGGGTTGGGGCCAACGTCCTGACTTTC. The chain joins TRBV3-1 (or the pseudogene TRBV3-2) to TRBJ2-6; the D region possibly corresponds to TRBD1 (5 bases align). Trimming removed 5 bases from V and 3 bases from J, leaving 8 bases between the germline ends. In the germline V gene (reference sequence), CDR1 corresponds to LGHDT and CDR2 to YNNKEL. From cysteine to phenylalanine, the CDR3 is 14 amino acids long. Only CDR3 DNA is held: 42 bases, read in frame from base 1.